The 28 T cell receptor beta chains below all came from one sample that was sequenced in a study of T cells after yellow fever vaccination. TCRdb passed the 5' RACE reads through MiXCR, listing each CDR3 protein once. Of 300,000 to 350,000 distinct CDR3 sequences in the sample, 9.5% to 12% were seen once. Sequencing used CD4+ T cells sorted from PBMCs, obtained 45 days after the yellow fever booster vaccination. The receptors derive from a man aged 18 to 35 who received the YFV17D yellow fever vaccine.

This clonotype was recorded a few times. The chain combines TRBV14 with TRBJ1-2, with D possibly TRBD1 on 5 matching bases. This CDR3 comprises 15 residues. Trimming left V 0 bases short and J 5 bases short, with 13 bases between. Looked up from germline, CDR1 is SGHDN and CDR2 is FVKESK. The CDR3 region has the DNA TGTGCCAGCAGCCAAGATCTTACCGGGGCTTATGGCTACACCTTC. This translates into CASSQDLTGAYGYTF.

This rearrangement joins TRBV2 to TRBJ2-2, with TRBD1 matching 10 bases. Germline CDR1 and CDR2: SNHLY and FYNNEI. CDR3 length: 15 residues. With 5 bases clipped from V and 3 bases from J, the junction kept 3 bases outside the gene matches. The CDR3 is CASSSDRGYTGELFF. CDR3 in DNA: TGTGCCAGCAGTTCGGACAGGGGGTACACCGGGGAGCTGTTTTTT.

This clonotype came up a few times. The chain links TRBV10-3 to TRBJ2-3; a possible D gene is TRBD1 (6 bases). Looked up from germline, CDR1 is ENHRY and CDR2 is SYGVKD. V dropped 11 bases and J dropped 1 base, with 19 bases sitting between them. This CDR3 region has 15 residues. CDR3: CASSRGYGGTDTQYF. The CDR3 bases are TGTGCCTCGAGTAGGGGGTATGGTGGCACAGATACGCAGTATTTT.

The DNA for the CDR3 is TGTGCCAGCAGCGTCCAGGGATTACAGCCCCAGCATTTT. It codes for CASSVQGLQPQHF. The genes are TRBV6-6 and TRBJ1-5; D perhaps matches TRBD1 (5 bases). CDR1 MNHNY and CDR2 SVGAGI come from the germline V gene (reference sequence). CDR3 length equals 13 residues. Trimming cost V 6 bases and J 7 bases, with 13 bases left between them.

This clonotype was counted a few times. This chain connects TRBV7-2 to TRBJ2-3; TRBD1 matches 7 bases. Germline CDR1 is SGHTA and CDR2 is FQGNSA. J was trimmed by 5 bases and V by 6 bases; bases with no gene match: 5. The CDR3 extends over 13 amino acids. CDR3: CASRTGSVDTQYF. The CDR3 DNA sequence: TGTGCCAGCAGGACAGGGTCAGTAGATACGCAGTATTTT.

This clonotype was found a few times. This chain joins TRBV25-1 and TRBJ1-1, with D perhaps matching TRBD1 (6 bases). CDR3 length: 14 amino acids. Trimming left V 4 bases short and J 6 bases short, with 15 bases between. CDR1 MGHDK and CDR2 SYGVNS come from the germline V gene. CDR3: CASSGTGRDAEAFF. The DNA for the CDR3 is TGTGCCAGCAGTGGTACAGGGAGGGACGCTGAAGCTTTCTTT.

This clonotype was picked up many times. V usage is TRBV20-1 and J usage is TRBJ2-3; TRBD2 matches 10 bases. Losses at the gene ends were 2 bases for V and 1 base for J; bases not matched to a gene: 3. The CDR3 extends over 15 amino acids. Germline CDR1 is DFQATT and CDR2 is SNEGSKA (reference sequence). The CDR3 nucleotides are TGCAGTGCTAGAACCGGGACTAGCGGCACAGATACGCAGTATTTT. Translation: CSARTGTSGTDTQYF.

The rearrangement links TRBV12-3 or TRBV12-4 to TRBJ2-7; 7 nucleotides agree with TRBD2. The CDR3 runs to 15 residues. V lost 2 bases and J lost 0; bases outside the gene matches: 4. For the CDR3, the DNA is TGTGCCAGCAGTTTATTGGGGGGGAGCTCCTACGAGCAGTACTTC. It yields the protein CASSLLGGSSYEQYF.

The V call is TRBV21-1, the J call TRBJ1-6; TRBD1 is the table's D call and was not checked against the DNA. TRBV21-1 is tagged as a pseudogene. The CDR3 is made up of 21 amino acids. The CDR3 coding sequence is TGTGCCAGCAGCCCTCCAGGCGGCCGGGACAGGGTTTATCCCTATAATTCACCCCTCCACTTT. Translated, it gives CASSPPGGRDRVYPYNSPLHF.

The rearrangement joins TRBV28 to TRBJ2-7; D possibly matches TRBD1 or TRBD2 (5 bases each). Germline assignment: CDR1 MDHEN and CDR2 SYDVKM. V was trimmed by 8 bases and J by 3 bases, leaving 14 bases between them. This CDR3 has 13 residues. CDR3 nucleotides: TGTGCCAGCGGGGGAAGGGGAATCTACGAGCAGTACGTC. It translates to CASGGRGIYEQYV.

The sample holds a few counts of this clonotype. The chain employs TRBV12-3 or TRBV12-4 and TRBJ1-2; weak D call: TRBD1 (6 bases). V lost 6 bases and J 1 base, leaving 12 bases between the germline ends. This CDR3 has 14 residues. In DNA form, the CDR3 reads TGTGCCAGCAGATCGACAGGACTTAACTATGGCTACACCTTC. The encoded protein is CASRSTGLNYGYTF.

This clonotype was observed at least ten times. This chain links TRBV5-1 with TRBJ1-6; D is possibly TRBD1 (5 bases). Per germline, CDR1 SGHRS and CDR2 YFSETQ. Trimming shortened V by 7 bases and J by 7 bases, and 21 bases separated the two germline ends. The CDR3 loop spans 16 amino acids. CDR3: CASGTDSGTPNSPLHF. The CDR3, as DNA: TGCGCCAGCGGGACCGACTCCGGGACTCCCAATTCACCCCTCCACTTT.

This clonotype was seen more than once but under ten times. This chain uses TRBV5-1 with TRBJ2-4, with D tentatively TRBD1 or TRBD2 (5 bases each). The CDR3 is 14 residues long. Trimming stripped 7 bases from V and 8 bases from J, with 19 bases between. Looked up from germline, CDR1 is SGHRS and CDR2 is YFSETQ. The DNA for the CDR3 is TGCGCCAGCGCCCTCGGGACGGGTGGGGACATTCAGTACTTC. It is translated as CASALGTGGDIQYF. The whole variable domain, remainder taken from reference TRBV5-1 and TRBJ2-4, is KAGVTQTPRYLIKTRGQQVTLSCSPISGHRSVSWYQQTPGQGLQFLFEYFSETQRNKGNFPGRFSGRQFSNSRSEMNVSTLELGDSALYLCASALGTGGDIQYFGAGTRLSVL.

There are a few counts of this clonotype. The gene calls are TRBV12-3 or TRBV12-4 and TRBJ2-7; the D gene could be TRBD1 or TRBD2 (5 bases each). V shed 6 bases and J shed 0 bases, with 12 bases lying between them. This CDR3 contains 14 residues. In DNA, the CDR3 is TGTGCCAGCAGAGTAACGGGACGCTCCTACGAGCAGTACTTC. Its protein is CASRVTGRSYEQYF.

The sample holds a few counts of this clonotype. V and J are TRBV29-1 and TRBJ1-1; D ambiguous. CDR1 and CDR2 from the germline V gene are SQVTM and ANQGSEA. The CDR3 has 10 amino acids. DNA for the CDR3: TGCATCACACGACACACTGAAGCTTTCTTT. Translated, it gives CITRHTEAFF.

This clonotype was detected only a few times. This sequence joins TRBV7-2 and TRBJ2-5; TRBD1 matches 7 bases. The J segment lost 1 base and the V segment lost 5 bases, leaving 10 bases of the junction unmatched. In germline, CDR1 is SGHTA, CDR2 FQGNSA. The CDR3 is made up of 16 amino acids. The CDR3 protein is CASSRNRQGSQETQYF. Written as DNA, the CDR3 is TGTGCCAGCAGCCGGAACCGACAGGGATCCCAAGAGACCCAGTACTTC.

This chain uses TRBV24-1 with TRBJ1-2; D unclear. Trimming pared 2 bases from V and 4 bases from J, leaving 10 bases between. The CDR3 sequence is 14 residues long. CDR1 and CDR2 (germline): KGHDR, SFDVKD. In DNA, the CDR3 is TGTGCCACCAGTGATTCGACCCGGGGCTATGGCTACACCTTC. As protein: CATSDSTRGYGYTF.

This chain joins TRBV20-1 and TRBJ2-1; TRBD2 matches at 7 bases. J gave up 0 bases and V 5 bases, and 10 bases lay outside the gene matches. CDR3 size: 16 residues. Germline assignment: CDR1 DFQATT and CDR2 SNEGSKA (reference sequence). This CDR3 reads CSAWDLAGSSYNEQFF. In DNA form, the CDR3 reads TGCAGTGCTTGGGATTTAGCGGGTAGCTCCTACAATGAGCAGTTCTTC.

This clonotype was seen many times. Here the CDR3 reads CSAILAGAKTDDTQYF. Written as DNA, the CDR3 is TGCAGTGCTATCCTAGCGGGGGCCAAAACCGATGATACGCAGTATTTT. V usage is TRBV20-1 and J usage is TRBJ2-3; 10 nucleotides align to TRBD2. Unmatched junction bases numbered 13, after V lost 4 bases and J lost 6 bases. Germline V gene data show CDR1 as DFQATT and CDR2 as SNEGSKA (reference sequence). This CDR3 has 16 residues.

This clonotype was observed a handful of times. The rearrangement joins TRBV7-9 to TRBJ2-1; 8 bases align to TRBD2. The germline gives CDR1 SEHNR, CDR2 FQNEAQ (reference sequence). After removal of 3 bases from V and 5 bases from J, the junction contained 3 bases not matched to a gene. The CDR3 totals 14 residues. The CDR3 DNA sequence: TGTGCCAGCAGCTTTAGCGGGGAGAACAATGAGCAGTTCTTC. This sequence encodes CASSFSGENNEQFF.

The chain is built from TRBV20-1 and TRBJ1-2; D is undetermined. CDR3 length: 12 residues. V lost 6 bases and J lost 11, with 19 bases in between. Per germline, CDR1 DFQATT and CDR2 SNEGSKA (reference sequence). CDR3 sequence (DNA): TGCAGTGCCCTACCCGGCGGGGTTTGGTACACCTTC. Translation gives CSALPGGVWYTF.

The chain uses TRBV5-1 and TRBJ1-2, with D possibly being TRBD1 (5 bases). The CDR3 extends over 15 amino acids. V was trimmed by 0 bases and J by 4 bases, leaving 13 bases between them. CDR1 is SGHRS and CDR2 is YFSETQ in the germline V gene. CDR3 amino acids: CASSLDPQVRYGYTF. The DNA of the CDR3 is TGCGCCAGCAGCTTGGATCCACAGGTTCGCTATGGCTACACCTTC.

The chain recombines TRBV20-1 with TRBJ2-7; D gene unclear. This CDR3 comprises 14 residues. Germline assignment: CDR1 DFQATT and CDR2 SNEGSKA (reference sequence). Trimming shortened V by 5 bases and J by 3 bases, and 17 bases separated the two germline ends. The CDR3 reads CSAGPAARVYEQYF. In DNA form, the CDR3 reads TGCAGTGCTGGACCCGCGGCGCGAGTCTACGAGCAGTACTTC.

In this sample, this clonotype turned up a few times. The CDR3 spells CASRASSYNEQFF. The DNA of the CDR3 is TGTGCCAGCAGAGCTAGCTCCTACAATGAGCAGTTCTTC. The chain carries TRBV28 and TRBJ2-1; D not resolved. Trimming left V 6 bases short and J 0 bases short, with 6 bases between. Germline CDR1 reads MDHEN; CDR2 reads SYDVKM. The CDR3 totals 13 residues.

This clonotype was detected only a few times. The genes are TRBV20-1 and TRBJ1-2; maybe TRBD1 (6 bases). The CDR3 is 12 residues long. Germline assignment: CDR1 DFQATT and CDR2 SNEGSKA (reference sequence). Deletions cut 0 bases from V and 8 bases from J, with 10 bases between. The CDR3 region is CSAREGAQGYTF. As DNA, the CDR3 is TGCAGTGCTAGAGAGGGGGCGCAAGGCTACACCTTC.

This clonotype was counted at least ten times. CDR3 sequence reads: CASRPGGGQSNSGANVLTF. The CDR3 coding sequence is TGCGCCAGCAGGCCCGGTGGGGGGCAATCCAACTCTGGGGCCAACGTCCTGACTTTC. The V call is TRBV5-1, the J call TRBJ2-6, with D possibly called TRBD1 or TRBD2 (6 bases each). V was trimmed by 5 bases and J by 0 bases, leaving 21 bases between them. The CDR3 covers 19 residues. CDR1 and CDR2 from the germline V gene are SGHRS and YFSETQ.

This clonotype has a handful of counts. The gene calls are TRBV5-1 and TRBJ2-1, with 7 positions matching TRBD1. In germline, CDR1 is SGHRS, CDR2 YFSETQ. V dropped 6 bases and J dropped 0; count of bases not matched to a gene: 6. The CDR3 extends over 15 amino acids. The CDR3 region is CASIPTGASYNEQFF. CDR3 nucleotide sequence: TGCGCCAGCATACCAACAGGGGCCTCCTACAATGAGCAGTTCTTC.

The chain combines TRBV7-9 with TRBJ1-5, with 10 nucleotides matching TRBD1. Trimming took 1 base from V and 1 from J; bases not matched to a gene: 4. Germline CDR1 is SEHNR and CDR2 is FQNEAQ (reference sequence). This CDR3 contains 17 residues. CDR3 protein: CASSLGQGAGSNQPQHF. The DNA for the CDR3 is TGTGCCAGCAGCTTAGGACAGGGGGCTGGGAGCAATCAGCCCCAGCATTTT.